This section outlines one TCR beta chain sequence together with its context. Its antigen is not known. The sample originates from a study of cytomegalovirus exposure and HLA in healthy donors. Study results and limitations: For cytomegalovirus status, the classifier reportedly gave diagnoses with high specificity and sensitivity.

The V gene lost 2 bases and the J gene lost 5 bases, with 13 bases spanning the gap. CDR3 length equals 15 residues. CDR1 is SGHNT, CDR2 YENEEA, per germline. Amplification used 60 Vbeta primers and 13 Jbeta primers. Method: immunoSEQ multiplex PCR; TCRdb's copy keeps in-frame clones and lacks some. The table records more than 95,000 clones, around 80% of them present only once. Sequencing used PBMCs. This chain connects TRBV11-3 to TRBJ2-1; possible D gene TRBD2, 6 bases. The sequence came from a man younger than 45 in good health and CMV-seropositive. CDR3: CASSLHAGPDNEQFF. The CDR3 region has the DNA TGTGCCAGCAGCTTACATGCGGGACCAGACAATGAGCAGTTCTTC.